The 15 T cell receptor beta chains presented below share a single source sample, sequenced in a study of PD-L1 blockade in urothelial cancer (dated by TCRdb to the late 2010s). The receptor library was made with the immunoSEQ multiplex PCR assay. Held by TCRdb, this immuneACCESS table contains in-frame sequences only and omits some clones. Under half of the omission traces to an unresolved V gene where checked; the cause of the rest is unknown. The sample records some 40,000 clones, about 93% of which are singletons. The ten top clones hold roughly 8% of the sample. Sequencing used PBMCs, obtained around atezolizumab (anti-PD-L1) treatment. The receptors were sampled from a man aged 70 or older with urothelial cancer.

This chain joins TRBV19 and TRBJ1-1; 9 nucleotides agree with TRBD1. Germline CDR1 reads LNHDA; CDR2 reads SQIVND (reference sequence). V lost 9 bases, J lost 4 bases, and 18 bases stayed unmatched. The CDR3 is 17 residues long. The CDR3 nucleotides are TGTGCCAGCGGTAAGGGACAGGGACAAGGGTTCGGCACTGAAGCTTTCTTT. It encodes CASGKGQGQGFGTEAFF.

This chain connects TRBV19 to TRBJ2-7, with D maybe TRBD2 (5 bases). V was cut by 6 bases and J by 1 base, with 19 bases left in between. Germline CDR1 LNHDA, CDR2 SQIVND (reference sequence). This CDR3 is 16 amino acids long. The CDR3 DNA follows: TGTGCCAGTAGCGGTTACGTAGTGGGCGGGTCCTACGAGCAGTACTTC. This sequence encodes CASSGYVVGGSYEQYF.

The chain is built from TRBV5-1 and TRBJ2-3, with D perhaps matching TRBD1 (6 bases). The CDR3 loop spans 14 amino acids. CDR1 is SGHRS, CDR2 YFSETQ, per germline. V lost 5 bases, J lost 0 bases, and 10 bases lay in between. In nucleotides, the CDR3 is TGCGCCAGCAGTATGGGGGCTAGCACAGATACGCAGTATTTT. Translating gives CASSMGASTDTQYF.

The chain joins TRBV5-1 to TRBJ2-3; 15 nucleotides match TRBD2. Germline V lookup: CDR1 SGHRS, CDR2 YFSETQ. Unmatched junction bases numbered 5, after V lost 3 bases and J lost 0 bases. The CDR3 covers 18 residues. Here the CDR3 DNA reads TGCGCCAGCAGCTCAAGGACTAGCGGGAGGGCTAGCACAGATACGCAGTATTTT. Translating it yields CASSSRTSGRASTDTQYF.

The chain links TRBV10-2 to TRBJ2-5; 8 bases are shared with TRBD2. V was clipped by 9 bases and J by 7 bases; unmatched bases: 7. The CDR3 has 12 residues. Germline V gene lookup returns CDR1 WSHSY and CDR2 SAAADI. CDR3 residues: CASFSGIGTQYF. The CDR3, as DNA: TGCGCCAGTTTTAGCGGGATAGGGACCCAGTACTTC.

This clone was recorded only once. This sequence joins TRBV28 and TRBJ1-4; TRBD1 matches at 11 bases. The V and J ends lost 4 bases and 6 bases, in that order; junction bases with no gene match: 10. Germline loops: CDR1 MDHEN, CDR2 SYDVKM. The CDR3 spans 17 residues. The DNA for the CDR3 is TGTGCCAGCAGTTACCCGGGGGGGACAGGGGGTTATGAAAAACTGTTTTTT. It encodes CASSYPGGTGGYEKLFF.

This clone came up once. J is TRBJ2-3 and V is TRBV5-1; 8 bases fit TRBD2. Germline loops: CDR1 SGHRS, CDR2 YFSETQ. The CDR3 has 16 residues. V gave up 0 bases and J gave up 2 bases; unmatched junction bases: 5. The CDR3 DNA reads TGCGCCAGCAGCTTGGGACTAGCGCCTACCACAGATACGCAGTATTTT. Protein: CASSLGLAPTTDTQYF.

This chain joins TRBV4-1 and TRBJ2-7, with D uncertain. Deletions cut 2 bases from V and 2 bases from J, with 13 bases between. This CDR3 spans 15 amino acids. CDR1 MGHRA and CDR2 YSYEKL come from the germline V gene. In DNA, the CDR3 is TGCGCCAGCAGCCAATCTGGTACTTTCGCCTACGAGCAGTACTTC. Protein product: CASSQSGTFAYEQYF.

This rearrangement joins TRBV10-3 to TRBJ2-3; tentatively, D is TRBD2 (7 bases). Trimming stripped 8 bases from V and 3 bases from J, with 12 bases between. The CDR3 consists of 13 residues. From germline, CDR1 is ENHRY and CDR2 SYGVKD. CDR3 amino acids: CAIWEGGTDTQYF. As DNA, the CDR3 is TGTGCCATCTGGGAGGGGGGGACAGATACGCAGTATTTT.

The CDR3 spells CASSLAASGRVTDTQYF. The CDR3 DNA reads TGTGCCAGCAGCTTAGCGGCTAGCGGGAGGGTCACAGATACGCAGTATTTT. V gene TRBV7-2 combines with J gene TRBJ2-3; 12 positions agree with TRBD2. The V gene end was trimmed by 0 bases and the J gene end by 2 bases; junction bases not matched to a gene: 3. CDR1 is SGHTA and CDR2 is FQGNSA in the germline V gene. The CDR3 runs 17 residues.

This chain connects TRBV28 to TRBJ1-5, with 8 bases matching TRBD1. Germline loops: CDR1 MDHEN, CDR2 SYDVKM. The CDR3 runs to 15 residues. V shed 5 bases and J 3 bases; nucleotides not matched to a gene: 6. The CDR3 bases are TGTGCCAGCAGTCGTGGACAGGGTAACAATCAGCCCCAGCATTTT. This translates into CASSRGQGNNQPQHF.

DNA of the CDR3: TGCGCCAGCAGCGACCCGGGACAGGGTATTAGGCAGTACTTC. Translating it yields CASSDPGQGIRQYF. The rearrangement joins TRBV5-1 to TRBJ2-7, with 9 positions matching TRBD1. The CDR3 has 14 residues. From germline, CDR1 is SGHRS and CDR2 YFSETQ. J was trimmed by 9 bases and V by 4 bases; bases with no gene match: 11.

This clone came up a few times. The CDR3 region is CASGRTALPSGPGSGQPQHF. In DNA form, the CDR3 reads TGTGCTAGTGGTCGTACTGCCCTACCATCGGGTCCAGGATCGGGGCAGCCCCAGCATTTT. The rearrangement uses TRBV12-5 and TRBJ1-5, with D hard to call. The germline V gene encodes CDR1 LGHNT and CDR2 FRNRAP. V was shortened by 5 bases and J by 7 bases, with 33 bases between the two germline ends. This CDR3 is built from 20 residues. Full variable domain (rest looked up from reference TRBV12-5 and TRBJ1-5): DARVTQTPRHKVTEMGQEVTMRCQPILGHNTVFWYRQTMMQGLELLAYFRNRAPLDDSGMPKDRFSAEMPDATLATLKIQPSEPRDSAVYFCASGRTALPSGPGSGQPQHFGDGTRLSIL.

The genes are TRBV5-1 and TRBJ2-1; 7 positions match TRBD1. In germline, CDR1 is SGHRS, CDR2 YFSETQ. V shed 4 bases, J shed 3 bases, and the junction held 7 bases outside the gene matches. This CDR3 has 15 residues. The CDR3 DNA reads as TGCGCCAGCAGCCGAGACAGGGCTCACTACAATGAGCAGTTCTTC. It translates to CASSRDRAHYNEQFF.

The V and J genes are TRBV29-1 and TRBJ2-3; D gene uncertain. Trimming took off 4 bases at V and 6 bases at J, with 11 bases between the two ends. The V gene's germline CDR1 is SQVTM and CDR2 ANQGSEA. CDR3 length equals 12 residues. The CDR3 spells CSVVRSEDTQYF. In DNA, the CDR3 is TGCAGCGTTGTCCGGAGTGAGGATACGCAGTATTTT.